This TCR beta chain emerged from a study of cytomegalovirus exposure and HLA in healthy donors. Study-wide findings and caveats: Serostatus for CMV was the only available immune exposure information.

The sample holds one count of this clone. What it binds is not known. Trimming at V came to 0 bases and at J to 1 base, leaving 8 bases not matched to a gene. This CDR3 comprises 17 residues. CDR1 and CDR2 from the germline V gene are LGHNA and YSLEER. Researchers ran the PCR with 60 Vbeta and 13 Jbeta primers. Sequencing was performed with immunoSEQ multiplex PCR; in TCRdb, only in-frame clones are kept and a portion is missing. The sample lists 130,000 to 150,000 clones, more than 60% occurring once. The sequence derives from a woman aged 45-65 years in good health and CMV-seropositive. Sequenced sample: PBMCs. This chain uses TRBV4-3 with TRBJ2-5; 7 nucleotides line up with TRBD2. This CDR3 reads CASSQENTGGVQETQYF. CDR3 nucleotide sequence: TGCGCCAGCAGCCAAGAGAATACGGGGGGTGTCCAAGAGACCCAGTACTTC.